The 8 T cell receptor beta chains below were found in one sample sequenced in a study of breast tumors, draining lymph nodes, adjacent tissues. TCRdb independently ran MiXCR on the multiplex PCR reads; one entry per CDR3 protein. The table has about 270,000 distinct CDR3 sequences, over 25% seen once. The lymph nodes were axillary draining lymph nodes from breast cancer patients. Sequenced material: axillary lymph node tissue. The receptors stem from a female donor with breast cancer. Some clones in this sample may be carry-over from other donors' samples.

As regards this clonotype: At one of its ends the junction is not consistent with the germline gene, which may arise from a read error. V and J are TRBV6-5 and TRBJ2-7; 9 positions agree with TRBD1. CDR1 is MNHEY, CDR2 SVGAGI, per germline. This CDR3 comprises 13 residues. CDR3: CASRGQGSYGQYF. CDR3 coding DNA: TGCGCCAGCAGGGGACAGGGTTCCTACGGGCAGTACTTC.

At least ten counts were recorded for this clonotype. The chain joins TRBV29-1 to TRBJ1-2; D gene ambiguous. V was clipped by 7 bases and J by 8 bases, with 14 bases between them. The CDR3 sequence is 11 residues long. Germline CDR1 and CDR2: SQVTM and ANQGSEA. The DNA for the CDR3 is TGCAGCGGGACCGAGGGCGGGGGCTACACCTTC. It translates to CSGTEGGGYTF.

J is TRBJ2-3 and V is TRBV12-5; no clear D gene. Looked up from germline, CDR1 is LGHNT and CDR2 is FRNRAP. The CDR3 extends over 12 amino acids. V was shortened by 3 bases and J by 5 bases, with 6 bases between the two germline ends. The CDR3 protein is CASGFPLDTQYF. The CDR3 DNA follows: TGTGCTAGTGGTTTCCCACTAGATACGCAGTATTTT.

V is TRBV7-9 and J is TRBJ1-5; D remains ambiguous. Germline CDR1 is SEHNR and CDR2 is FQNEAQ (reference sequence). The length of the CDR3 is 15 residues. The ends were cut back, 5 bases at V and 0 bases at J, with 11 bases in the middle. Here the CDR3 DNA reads TGTGCCAGCAGCCAGAAAAGGTGTAGCAATCAGCCCCAGCATTTT. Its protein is CASSQKRCSNQPQHF.

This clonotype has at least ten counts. CDR3 coding DNA: TGTGCCAGCAGCTTGTTACGGGAGGACTCCTACGAGCAGTACTTC. This gives the protein CASSLLREDSYEQYF. The V gene is TRBV5-5, the J gene TRBJ2-7; 7 bases map to TRBD2. Germline CDR1 is SGHKS and CDR2 is YYEKEE (reference sequence). CDR3 length: 15 amino acids. Trimming cost V 1 base and J 0 bases; bases outside gene matches: 4.

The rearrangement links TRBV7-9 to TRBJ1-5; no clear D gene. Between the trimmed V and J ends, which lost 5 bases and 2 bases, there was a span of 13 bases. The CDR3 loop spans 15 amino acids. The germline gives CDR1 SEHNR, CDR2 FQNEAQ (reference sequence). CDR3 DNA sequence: TGTGCCAGCAGCCCCCGAACCGGGGGCAATCAGCCCCAGCATTTT. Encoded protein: CASSPRTGGNQPQHF.

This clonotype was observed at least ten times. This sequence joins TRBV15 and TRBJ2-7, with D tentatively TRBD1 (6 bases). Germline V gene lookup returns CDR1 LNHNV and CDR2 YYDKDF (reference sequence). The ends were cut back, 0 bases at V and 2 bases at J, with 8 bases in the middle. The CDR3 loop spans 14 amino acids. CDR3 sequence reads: CATSRETGTYEQYF. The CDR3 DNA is TGTGCCACCAGCAGAGAGACAGGTACCTACGAGCAGTACTTC.

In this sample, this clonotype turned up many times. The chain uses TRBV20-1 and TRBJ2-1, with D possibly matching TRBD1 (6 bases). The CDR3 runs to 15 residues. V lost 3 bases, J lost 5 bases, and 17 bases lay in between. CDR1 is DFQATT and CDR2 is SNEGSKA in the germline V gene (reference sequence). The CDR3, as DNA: TGCAGTGCTAGGGTGAGGGGGAGTGGTAACAATGAGCAGTTCTTC. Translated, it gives CSARVRGSGNNEQFF.